The sequence of this TCR beta chain was determined in a study of human T cells and chemical hapten exposure. Study outcomes and limitations: Compared with pre-sensitization or healthy control sets, expanded TCRs clustered more.

Each CDR3 protein gets one entry after TCRdb re-called the RACE reads with MiXCR. The profile covers under 60,000 distinct CDR3 sequences, with around 10% appearing a single time and under 2% taken by the ten largest. The time point here: patch test 1, 2 weeks after DPC sensitization. Treatment meaning: therapeutic diphenylcyclopropenone sensitization with weekly scalp DPC. Total RNA came from unfractionated whole blood. The table lists this clonotype with many counts. Its antigen remains unknown. The sequenced sample was whole blood, obtained in connection with sensitization to the hapten diphenylcyclopropenone (DPC). This sequence was found in a woman in her 40s with alopecia areata. Some clones in this sample may be carry-over from other donors' samples.

CDR3 sequence reads: CASSPPGGNYGYTF. The CDR3 bases are TGTGCCAGCAGTCCCCCGGGGGGCAACTATGGCTACACCTTC. The chain joins TRBV12-3 or TRBV12-4 to TRBJ1-2; D might be TRBD1 (6 bases). The CDR3 covers 14 residues. Trimming pared 5 bases from V and 2 bases from J, leaving 12 bases between.